This TCR beta chain was captured in a study of blood T cells in healthy people across ages. The authors ran a second PCR of about 6 to 11 cycles using a sample-barcoded 5' primer and a J-beta primer mix. TCRdb ran MiXCR on the 5' RACE reads and lists one entry per CDR3 protein. The data show some 1.5 million distinct CDR3 sequences, 25% to 30% seen once. This clonotype was counted only a few times. Trimming removed 6 bases at V and 0 bases at J, with 20 bases between. CDR3 length: 18 amino acids. Germline V lookup: CDR1 SGHAT, CDR2 FQNNGV. Material: blood. The genes are TRBV11-2 and TRBJ2-2; TRBD1 might be the D (5 bases). The origin of this receptor is a woman aged 30 to 39 in good health. The CDR3 protein is CASRPRTKTFTNTGELFF. The CDR3 region has the DNA TGTGCCAGCAGACCACGGACAAAGACTTTTACGAACACCGGGGAGCTGTTTTTT.